Listed below are T cell receptor beta chains from one sample, sequenced in a study of blood T cells in healthy people across ages. Via MiXCR, TCRdb re-called the 5' RACE reads, giving one row per CDR3 protein. The sample holds some 940,000 distinct CDR3 sequences; 29% are singletons and the top ten take 9.5% to 13%. This same sample was also taken into another study, of T cells of mothers and their children.

Sequenced sample: blood. Source of these receptors: a woman aged 40 to 50 in good health. CDR3s leave out the opening cysteine and the closing phenylalanine or tryptophan. Clone size is not always given. Where it is, it says once, few, many or a class for expanded clones.

length | size | J | V | CDR3
13 | many | TRBJ2-7 | TRBV10-3 | AIRHQLQGDDEQY
13 | . | TRBJ2-1 | TRBV7-9 | ASSLGLAGFNEQF
11 | many | TRBJ2-7 | TRBV5-1 | ASSSWGRYEQY
13 | . | TRBJ2-1 | TRBV5-1 | ASSLAAGAMDEQF
12 | . | TRBJ1-1 | TRBV27 | ASSLEFGDTEAF
13 | . | TRBJ2-1 | TRBV5-1 | ASSLAGGSHNEQF
13 | few | TRBJ2-3 | TRBV28 | ASSYSGAGEDTQY
12 | many | TRBJ2-1 | TRBV20-1 | SARGPGTREGQF
13 | . | TRBJ2-1 | TRBV12-3/TRBV12-4 | ASSLDRGPYNGQF
12 | few | TRBJ2-2 | TRBV28 | ASSYPGQPGELF
12 | . | TRBJ2-7 | TRBV14 | ASRQTGRAPVQY
12 | many | TRBJ2-3 | TRBV6-4 | ASSASGGADTQY
14 | few | TRBJ2-7 | TRBV20-1 | SARDPETSGSYEQY
15 | many | TRBJ2-5 | TRBV18 | ASSPPLAGVGQETQY
11 | many | TRBJ2-3 | TRBV20-1 | SASGGSAYTQY
12 | few | TRBJ1-2 | TRBV10-3 | AISERNGGYGYT
13 | many | TRBJ2-5 | TRBV9 | ASSVAGGLKETQY
13 | few | TRBJ2-3 | TRBV10-3 | AISGQGQVQGTQY
12 | few | TRBJ2-7 | TRBV10-3 | AISERDGPYEQY
13 | . | TRBJ2-3 | TRBV21-1 | ASSKPVSLTDTQY
9 | few | TRBJ1-1 | TRBV10-3 | AIGRNTEAF
10 | few | TRBJ1-1 | TRBV27 | ASSPRMGEAF
13 | . | TRBJ2-6 | TRBV20-1 | SARRQGPGANVPT
12 | once | TRBJ2-7 | TRBV3-1 | ASSQSQGLYEQY
13 | many | TRBJ2-1 | TRBV7-3 | ASSFVGGRDNEQF
13 | few | TRBJ1-2 | TRBV5-1 | ASSLVGYGYYGYT
12 | . | TRBJ2-5 | TRBV7-9 | ASSSGTGGWGQY
12 | . | TRBJ1-1 | TRBV4-3 | ASSPSRKNTEAF
12 | many | TRBJ2-5 | TRBV7-2 | ASSPDRRRETQY
12 | . | TRBJ1-6 | TRBV7-2 | ASKNRGLNSPLH
13 | few | TRBJ1-1 | TRBV12-3/TRBV12-4 | ASSRSGGAWTEAF
13 | once | TRBJ1-4 | TRBV4-3 | ASSPGTGRGEKPF
11 | many | TRBJ2-1 | TRBV28 | ASSSTLVNEQF
12 | many | TRBJ2-7 | TRBV27 | ASSPPERSYEQY
7 | many | TRBJ2-3 | TRBV7-2 | ASSNTQY
13 | . | TRBJ1-2 | TRBV15 | ATSRDGTRFGGYT
13 | . | TRBJ1-1 | TRBV7-9 | ASIRDRAGDTEAF
13 | few | TRBJ2-5 | TRBV2 | ASVPGGAARETQY
13 | . | TRBJ2-1 | TRBV29-1 | SVDKDISSYNEQF
14 | many | TRBJ2-5 | TRBV25-1 | ASSPGRLQLKETQY
14 | many | TRBJ2-3 | TRBV4-1 | ASSQGAGDYTDTQY
11 | . | TRBJ2-1 | TRBV9 | VSSVGGAGEQF
13 | few | TRBJ1-4 | TRBV29-1 | SVCRDRGSNEKLF
15 | . | TRBJ1-2 | TRBV7-9 | ASSLWDRMPFNYGYT
11 | many | TRBJ2-5 | TRBV7-6 | ASSPQAGETQY
11 | many | TRBJ2-3 | TRBV7-3 | ASSLGGTGTQY
15 | . | . | TRBV9 | ASSVGLGAEAYNEQY
11 | once | TRBJ2-6 | TRBV9 | ASRTLGANVLT
14 | many | TRBJ2-7 | TRBV7-2 | ASSLGLQGAMGEQY
10 | . | TRBJ1-1 | TRBV10-3 | AIRAWNTEAF
13 | . | TRBJ1-1 | TRBV5-1 | ASSLEFSGNTEAF
17 | . | TRBJ1-5 | TRBV7-9 | ASSLGGWTGPYSNQPQH
16 | . | . | TRBV7-9 | ASSYTTGVLQIGNIQY
12 | many | TRBJ2-1 | TRBV20-1 | SARDGTGDNEQF
13 | many | TRBJ2-3 | TRBV4-1 | ASSQGPGWRDTQY